This is a list of T cell receptor beta chains from one sample in a study of blood T cell repertoires in COVID-19. The repertoire was sequenced with immunoSEQ multiplex PCR; TCRdb's copy has only in-frame clones and lacks some. The top ten clones hold approximately 11% of a sample with 250,000 to 350,000 clones, around nine tenths of them seen once. Sequencing was performed on peripheral blood. Receptor source: a woman aged 30 to 39 with COVID-19, enrolled during active disease. Each CDR3 is given with its conserved first and last residue. D genes are given only for firm matches. Rows may omit the clone size; those that give it use once, few, many or a size class.

d_call: .
j_call: TRBJ2-7
v_call: TRBV15
clone_size: .
cdr3_nt: TGTGCCACCAGCAGAGATGCCGGGGGTGCCTACGAGCAGTACTTC
cdr3_aa: CATSRDAGGAYEQYF

d_call: TRBD1
j_call: TRBJ1-1
v_call: TRBV7-2
clone_size: .
cdr3_nt: TGTGCCAGCAGGTCAACCGGGACAGGGTACGGCACTGAAGCTTTCTTT
cdr3_aa: CASRSTGTGYGTEAFF

d_call: .
j_call: TRBJ1-1
v_call: TRBV5-5
clone_size: .
cdr3_nt: TGTGCCAGCAGCTACGCGGAGACTGAAGCTTTCTTT
cdr3_aa: CASSYAETEAFF

d_call: .
j_call: TRBJ2-2
v_call: TRBV9
clone_size: .
cdr3_nt: TGTGCCAGCAGCGTCGTTTCCGGGGAGCTGTTTTTT
cdr3_aa: CASSVVSGELFF

d_call: .
j_call: TRBJ2-2
v_call: TRBV28
clone_size: .
cdr3_nt: TGTGCCAGCAGTACGCAGGGTTTAACCGGGGAGCTGTTTTTT
cdr3_aa: CASSTQGLTGELFF

d_call: .
j_call: TRBJ2-2
v_call: TRBV7-2
clone_size: .
cdr3_nt: TGTGCCAGCAGCTTACCCCCGAGGCCCACCGGGGAGCTGTTTTTT
cdr3_aa: CASSLPPRPTGELFF

d_call: .
j_call: TRBJ1-3
v_call: TRBV5-1
clone_size: .
cdr3_nt: TGCGCCAGCAGCCCGGACAACTCTGGAAACACCATATATTTT
cdr3_aa: CASSPDNSGNTIYF

d_call: .
j_call: TRBJ1-1
v_call: TRBV5-1
clone_size: .
cdr3_nt: TGCGCCAGCAGCTTCACAAAGAACACTGAAGCTTTCTTT
cdr3_aa: CASSFTKNTEAFF

d_call: .
j_call: TRBJ2-7
v_call: TRBV2
clone_size: .
cdr3_nt: TGTGCCAGCAGTGGAGGCCTGACCTACGAGCAGTACTTC
cdr3_aa: CASSGGLTYEQYF

d_call: .
j_call: TRBJ1-2
v_call: TRBV28
clone_size: .
cdr3_nt: TGTGCCAGCGCTGTCAGCGGGGGATTATTAAACTATGGCTACACCTTC
cdr3_aa: CASAVSGGLLNYGYTF

d_call: TRBD2
j_call: TRBJ2-7
v_call: TRBV18
clone_size: .
cdr3_nt: TGTGCCAGCTCACCACTGGCTAGCGGTAAGCCCTACGAGCAGTACTTC
cdr3_aa: CASSPLASGKPYEQYF

d_call: TRBD1
j_call: TRBJ2-4
v_call: TRBV6-5
clone_size: .
cdr3_nt: TGTGCCAGCAGGTCGGGACAGCTAAACATTCAGTACTTC
cdr3_aa: CASRSGQLNIQYF

d_call: .
j_call: TRBJ1-6
v_call: TRBV2
clone_size: .
cdr3_nt: TGTGCCACCTTGGGCAGGGCATATAATTCACCCCTCCACTTT
cdr3_aa: CATLGRAYNSPLHF

d_call: .
j_call: TRBJ1-3
v_call: TRBV7-9
clone_size: .
cdr3_nt: TGTGCCAGCAGCTTCGACACGAGCTCTGGAAACACCATATATTTT
cdr3_aa: CASSFDTSSGNTIYF

d_call: .
j_call: TRBJ2-5
v_call: TRBV3-1/TRBV3-2
clone_size: .
cdr3_nt: TGTGCCAGCAGCCAAAGCGGAGGCAGAATGGCAGAGACCCAGTACTTC
cdr3_aa: CASSQSGGRMAETQYF

d_call: .
j_call: TRBJ2-1
v_call: TRBV7-9
clone_size: .
cdr3_nt: TGTGCCATCACGCGGGGTACTGACCCGCCCTACAATGAGCAGTTCTTC
cdr3_aa: CAITRGTDPPYNEQFF

d_call: TRBD1
j_call: TRBJ1-3
v_call: TRBV9
clone_size: once
cdr3_nt: TGTGCCAGCAGCCCGACAGGGACAGGAAACACCATATATTTT
cdr3_aa: CASSPTGTGNTIYF

d_call: .
j_call: TRBJ2-5
v_call: TRBV5-6
clone_size: .
cdr3_nt: TGTGCCAGCAGCTTGAAAGGAGGGCGAGAGACCCAGTACTTC
cdr3_aa: CASSLKGGRETQYF

d_call: TRBD1
j_call: TRBJ1-2
v_call: TRBV11-2
clone_size: once
cdr3_nt: TGTGCCAGCAGCTTAGATTGGGGCAGGGGGCCATGGAAAGGCTACACCTTC
cdr3_aa: CASSLDWGRGPWKGYTF

d_call: TRBD2
j_call: TRBJ2-1
v_call: TRBV10-3
clone_size: once
cdr3_nt: TGTGCCATCAGTGAAGGGACTAGCGGGAGGAATTGGTTCTTC
cdr3_aa: CAISEGTSGRNWFF

d_call: .
j_call: TRBJ2-7
v_call: TRBV29-1
clone_size: .
cdr3_nt: TGCAGCGTCCCCCGGGGGAACGAGCAGTACTTC
cdr3_aa: CSVPRGNEQYF

d_call: .
j_call: TRBJ2-7
v_call: TRBV10-3
clone_size: .
cdr3_nt: TGTGCCATCAGTGAGTGGACAGCAGATTACGAGCAGTACTTC
cdr3_aa: CAISEWTADYEQYF

d_call: .
j_call: TRBJ2-1
v_call: TRBV28
clone_size: .
cdr3_nt: TGTGCCAGCAGTTTGCGGCTATCCAGAGAGCAGTTCTTC
cdr3_aa: CASSLRLSREQFF

d_call: .
j_call: TRBJ1-2
v_call: TRBV5-4
clone_size: once
cdr3_nt: TGTGCCACCCAAGCTTGGGGCCTCTATGGCTACACCTTC
cdr3_aa: CATQAWGLYGYTF

d_call: TRBD2
j_call: TRBJ2-7
v_call: TRBV27
clone_size: .
cdr3_nt: TGTGCCAGCAGTGTCCCGGGACTAGCGGGAGGGCCGTCCGAGCAGTACTTC
cdr3_aa: CASSVPGLAGGPSEQYF

d_call: .
j_call: TRBJ2-1
v_call: TRBV24-1
clone_size: few
cdr3_nt: TGTGCCACCAGTTCTGTGGAAGCGACCCCCTACAATGAGCAGTTCTTC
cdr3_aa: CATSSVEATPYNEQFF

d_call: TRBD1
j_call: TRBJ2-7
v_call: TRBV19
clone_size: .
cdr3_nt: TGTGCCAGTAGTGGCCCCGGGACAGGGAACGAGCAGTACTTC
cdr3_aa: CASSGPGTGNEQYF

d_call: .
j_call: TRBJ2-2
v_call: TRBV29-1
clone_size: .
cdr3_nt: TGCAGCGCCCAATTACAGAACGCGAACACCGGGGAGCTGTTTTTT
cdr3_aa: CSAQLQNANTGELFF

d_call: .
j_call: TRBJ2-1
v_call: TRBV9
clone_size: .
cdr3_nt: TGTGCCAGCAGCTCCGGGACCCTCGGGACTGGGGAGCAGTTCTTC
cdr3_aa: CASSSGTLGTGEQFF

d_call: .
j_call: TRBJ2-7
v_call: TRBV19
clone_size: once
cdr3_nt: TGTGCCAGTAGCGACGGGAGAAGTCGTTACGAGCAGTACTTC
cdr3_aa: CASSDGRSRYEQYF

d_call: TRBD2
j_call: TRBJ2-7
v_call: TRBV6-2/TRBV6-3
clone_size: .
cdr3_nt: TGTGCCAGCAGTTACTCGGGGAGGCGGGAGCACTCCTACGAGCAGTACTTC
cdr3_aa: CASSYSGRREHSYEQYF

d_call: TRBD2
j_call: TRBJ2-3
v_call: TRBV10-3
clone_size: .
cdr3_nt: TGTGCCATCGCGCGGGGGACTAGCGGTACTAGCACAGATACGCAGTATTTT
cdr3_aa: CAIARGTSGTSTDTQYF

d_call: .
j_call: TRBJ2-5
v_call: TRBV23-1
clone_size: .
cdr3_nt: TGCGCCAGCAGTCAATCGAGGGACCCGGGGGTAGAGACCCAGTACTTC
cdr3_aa: CASSQSRDPGVETQYF

d_call: TRBD1
j_call: TRBJ1-1
v_call: TRBV2
clone_size: .
cdr3_nt: TGTGCCAGCGGAAGGGACAGGGGAGACACTGAAGCTTTCTTT
cdr3_aa: CASGRDRGDTEAFF

d_call: TRBD2
j_call: TRBJ2-7
v_call: TRBV20-1
clone_size: .
cdr3_nt: TGCAGTGCGCGGGAGTCCTACGAGCAGTACTTC
cdr3_aa: CSARESYEQYF

d_call: TRBD1
j_call: TRBJ1-1
v_call: TRBV18
clone_size: .
cdr3_nt: TGTGCCAGCCGAACAGGGGGCGGAAGGAACACTGAAGCTTTCTTT
cdr3_aa: CASRTGGGRNTEAFF

d_call: TRBD1
j_call: TRBJ1-3
v_call: TRBV2
clone_size: .
cdr3_nt: TGTGCCAGCAGTCGGACAGGGGACGGAAACACCATATATTTT
cdr3_aa: CASSRTGDGNTIYF

d_call: .
j_call: TRBJ1-2
v_call: TRBV6-5
clone_size: .
cdr3_nt: TGTGCCAGCAGTTACCGGGGAAGCGCGGATGGCTACACCTTC
cdr3_aa: CASSYRGSADGYTF

d_call: TRBD2
j_call: TRBJ2-7
v_call: TRBV7-8
clone_size: once
cdr3_nt: TGTGCCAGCAGCCCCTCCACTAGCGGCTACGAGCAGTACTTC
cdr3_aa: CASSPSTSGYEQYF

d_call: TRBD1
j_call: TRBJ1-2
v_call: TRBV6-5
clone_size: .
cdr3_nt: TGTGCCAGCATCTTCGACAGGGCGTTCGCCTACACCTTC
cdr3_aa: CASIFDRAFAYTF

d_call: .
j_call: TRBJ2-5
v_call: TRBV11-2
clone_size: .
cdr3_nt: TGTGCCAGCAGCCCCCTCGGTAGAGCAGGCCAAGAGACCCAGTACTTC
cdr3_aa: CASSPLGRAGQETQYF

d_call: .
j_call: TRBJ2-1
v_call: TRBV5-1
clone_size: .
cdr3_nt: TGCGCCAGCAGCTTAAGCGGTAGTCCAGGCAATGAGCAGTTCTTC
cdr3_aa: CASSLSGSPGNEQFF

d_call: .
j_call: TRBJ2-1
v_call: TRBV9
clone_size: .
cdr3_nt: TGTGCCAGCAGCGCAATGCAGGGACTGAATGAGCAGTTCTTC
cdr3_aa: CASSAMQGLNEQFF

d_call: TRBD2
j_call: TRBJ2-2
v_call: TRBV7-2
clone_size: .
cdr3_nt: TGTGCCAGCAGCCCCCCCGCGGGACTAGCGGACCCTAGGGGCGGGGAGCTGTTTTTT
cdr3_aa: CASSPPAGLADPRGGELFF

d_call: .
j_call: TRBJ2-3
v_call: TRBV18
clone_size: once
cdr3_nt: TGTGCCAGCTCCCCAAAGACGGGAACAGATACGCAGTATTTT
cdr3_aa: CASSPKTGTDTQYF

d_call: .
j_call: TRBJ2-3
v_call: TRBV30
clone_size: once
cdr3_nt: TGTGCCTGGGGGCTTTCGGGCACAGATACGCAGTATTTT
cdr3_aa: CAWGLSGTDTQYF

d_call: TRBD1
j_call: TRBJ1-2
v_call: TRBV14
clone_size: .
cdr3_nt: TGTGCCAGCAGCCATCTCACAGGGGGCGATGGCTACACCTTC
cdr3_aa: CASSHLTGGDGYTF

d_call: .
j_call: TRBJ1-3
v_call: TRBV19
clone_size: few
cdr3_nt: TGTGCCAGTGGACAGCGCGTCTCTGGAAACACCATATATTTT
cdr3_aa: CASGQRVSGNTIYF

d_call: .
j_call: TRBJ2-3
v_call: TRBV19
clone_size: .
cdr3_nt: TGTGCCAGCAGCATAGGCGGCCTACGGACAGATACGCAGTATTTT
cdr3_aa: CASSIGGLRTDTQYF

d_call: TRBD1
j_call: TRBJ2-1
v_call: TRBV28
clone_size: .
cdr3_nt: TGTGCCAGCAGTACCTTCGTACAGGGGAGCGCAGGCTACAATGAGCAGTTCTTC
cdr3_aa: CASSTFVQGSAGYNEQFF

d_call: TRBD1
j_call: TRBJ1-2
v_call: TRBV5-1
clone_size: .
cdr3_nt: TGCGCCAGCAGCCCCGGGACAGGCGCTAACTATGGCTACACCTTC
cdr3_aa: CASSPGTGANYGYTF

d_call: TRBD1
j_call: TRBJ1-4
v_call: TRBV3-1/TRBV3-2
clone_size: few
cdr3_nt: TGTGCCAGCAGCCTCAGGGGGGCGGACGAAAAACTGTTTTTT
cdr3_aa: CASSLRGADEKLFF

d_call: .
j_call: TRBJ2-2
v_call: TRBV5-6
clone_size: .
cdr3_nt: TGTGCCAGCAGCTTGGGCAGGGGCCGCACCGGGGAGCTGTTTTTT
cdr3_aa: CASSLGRGRTGELFF

d_call: .
j_call: TRBJ2-7
v_call: TRBV19
clone_size: .
cdr3_nt: TGTGCCAGTAGTATAGGAACGGGGAGCTCCTACGAGCAGTACTTC
cdr3_aa: CASSIGTGSSYEQYF

d_call: TRBD2
j_call: TRBJ2-1
v_call: TRBV30
clone_size: .
cdr3_nt: TGTGCCTGGAGTGCTGCTCGGCGGGAGTGGAATGAGCAGTTCTTC
cdr3_aa: CAWSAARREWNEQFF

d_call: TRBD1
j_call: TRBJ1-5
v_call: TRBV28
clone_size: few
cdr3_nt: TGTGCCAGCAGTTATGTAGGGGGCTTAACCCTCAATCAGCCCCAGCATTTT
cdr3_aa: CASSYVGGLTLNQPQHF

d_call: TRBD1
j_call: TRBJ2-5
v_call: TRBV19
clone_size: .
cdr3_nt: TGTGCCAGTAGTACAGGACAGGGGGCGGGTGAGACCCAGTACTTC
cdr3_aa: CASSTGQGAGETQYF

d_call: TRBD1
j_call: TRBJ2-1
v_call: TRBV7-9
clone_size: .
cdr3_nt: TGTGCCAGCAGCGAGGGGACAGGGAACAATGAGCAGTTCTTC
cdr3_aa: CASSEGTGNNEQFF

d_call: .
j_call: TRBJ2-7
v_call: TRBV6-5
clone_size: .
cdr3_nt: TGTGCCAGCTCAAGGACAGTTCGCTACGAGCAGTACTTC
cdr3_aa: CASSRTVRYEQYF